The subject of this entry is one TCR beta chain. Its antigen is undetermined. The record originates from a study of cytomegalovirus exposure and HLA in healthy donors. The study, taken as a whole, reports: V- and J-gene trimming in TCR beta was tied to a missense DCLRE1C variant by an analysis performed later. In a later analysis, several top co-occurrence clusters appeared linked to parvovirus B19, influenza, CMV and Epstein-Barr virus.

The CDR3 covers 12 residues. Trimming stripped 5 bases from V and 8 bases from J, with 10 bases between. Germline V gene data show CDR1 as PRHDT and CDR2 as FYEKMQ (reference sequence). Despite likely unrecorded immune exposures, the donors were nominally healthy at the time of sampling. Primers for the PCR totalled 60 Vbeta and 13 Jbeta. Clones were read by immunoSEQ multiplex PCR, and TCRdb kept only the in-frame ones, dropping some. The sample contains about 130,000 clones, approximately 86% of which appear only once. The chain uses TRBV13 and TRBJ2-1; D uncertain. The receptor comes from a boy under 18 in good health and CMV-seronegative. The material sequenced was PBMCs. CDR3 loop: CASSPLEDEQFF. The DNA of the CDR3 is TGTGCCAGCAGCCCACTCGAGGATGAGCAGTTCTTC. Looking up the rest from reference TRBV13 and TRBJ2-1 gives the full variable domain: AAGVIQSPRHLIKEKRETATLKCYPIPRHDTVYWYQQGPGQDPQFLISFYEKMQSDKGSIPDRFSAQQFSDYHSELNMSSLELGDSALYFCASSPLEDEQFFGPGTRLTVL.